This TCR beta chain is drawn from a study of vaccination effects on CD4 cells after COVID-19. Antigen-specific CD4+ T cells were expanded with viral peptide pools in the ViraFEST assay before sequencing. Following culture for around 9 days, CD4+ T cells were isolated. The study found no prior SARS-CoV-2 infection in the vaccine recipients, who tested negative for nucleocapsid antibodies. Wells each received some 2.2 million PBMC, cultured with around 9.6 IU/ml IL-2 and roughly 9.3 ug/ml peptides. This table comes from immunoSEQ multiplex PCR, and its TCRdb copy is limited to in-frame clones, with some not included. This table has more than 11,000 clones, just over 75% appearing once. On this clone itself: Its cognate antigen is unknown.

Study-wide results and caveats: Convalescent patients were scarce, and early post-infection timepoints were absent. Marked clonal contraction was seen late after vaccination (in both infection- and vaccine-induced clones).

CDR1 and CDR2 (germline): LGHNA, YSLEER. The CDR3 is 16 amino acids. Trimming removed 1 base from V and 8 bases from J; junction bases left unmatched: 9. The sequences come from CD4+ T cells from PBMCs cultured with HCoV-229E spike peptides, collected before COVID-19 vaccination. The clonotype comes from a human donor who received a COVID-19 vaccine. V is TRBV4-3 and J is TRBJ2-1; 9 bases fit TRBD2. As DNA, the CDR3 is TGCGCCAGCAGCCAAGGATCTGGCGGGGGGGCCGATGAGCAGTTCTTC. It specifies CASSQGSGGGADEQFF.